This T cell receptor beta chain was found in a study of T cell repertoires in cytomegalovirus infection. TCRdb itself ran the reads through MiXCR, one entry per CDR3 protein. The sample has approximately 500,000 distinct CDR3 sequences, more than 20% seen once; the top ten hold around 14%. Study-wide points: What dominated the ex vivo response were HLA-C-restricted CMV-specific TCR beta clonotypes. Carriage of CMV together with the relevant HLA was identifiable through cumulative public TCR beta family frequency.

This clonotype has a handful of counts. Its antigen is undetermined. CDR3 length: 15 amino acids. The germline V gene encodes CDR1 SGHVS and CDR2 FQNEAQ. Trimming pared 5 bases from V and 1 base from J, leaving 14 bases between. The chain has TRBV7-8 and TRBJ1-1, with D maybe TRBD1 (6 bases). What was sequenced was PBMCs. The source is a human donor in good health (CMV status not recorded). Some clones in this sample may be carry-over from other donors' samples. DNA for the CDR3: TGTGCCAGCAGCCCTAGACAGGAACAGAACACTGAAGCTTTCTTT. Amino acids: CASSPRQEQNTEAFF.